This T cell receptor (beta chain) was documented in a study of siplizumab effects on memory and regulatory T cells. V gave up 6 bases and J gave up 5 bases, with 10 bases separating them. The length of the CDR3 is 13 residues. CDR1 is LNHDA and CDR2 is SQIVND in the germline V gene (reference sequence). Regarding the study as a whole: An assignable naive or memory phenotype was lacking in roughly 75-95% of proliferating CD4+ or CD8+ clones. Sequences that were alloreactive and traceable to unstimulated CD4+ memory cells were significantly reduced by siplizumab. Memory cells seemed less diverse than naive T cells, which seemed major alloresponse contributors.

Worth noting for this clone: Antigen unknown.

Data came from immunoSEQ multiplex PCR; TCRdb stores just in-frame clones and leaves some out. The sample gives more than 85,000 clones, just over 90% of which show up once; approximately 0.32% is in the top ten. This receptor was taken from a human donor in good health. This chain links TRBV19 with TRBJ1-4; unclear D gene. Specimen: CD4+ T cells sorted from blood. The CDR3 loop is CASRFSVNEKLFF. CDR3 coding DNA: TGTGCCAGTAGGTTCTCGGTAAATGAAAAACTGTTTTTT.